The clone carrying this T cell receptor beta chain was detected once. These data are taken from a study of blood T cell repertoires in COVID-19. As for the study in general: Specimens from acute and convalescent COVID-19 originated in the United States, Italy and Spain. PBMCs, B-cell-depleted T cells, or T cells were the source of the cDNA or gDNA that made up the material.

Authors' methods: Quantification of nucleated cells was approximated via reference gene primer amplification. Method: immunoSEQ multiplex PCR; TCRdb's copy keeps in-frame clones and lacks some. V, J and clone size are those of that table, while D and trimming were read from the DNA. The sample lists a few hundred thousand clones, around 89% occurring once. This clonotype originated in a man between 18 and 35 years old who had recovered from COVID-19. The source material was peripheral blood.

The CDR3 loop reads CASSRTYIMNTEAFF. The CDR3 DNA follows: TGTGCCAGTAGTAGGACATATATTATGAACACTGAAGCTTTCTTT. V gene TRBV19 combines with J gene TRBJ1-1; a weak D match, TRBD1 (5 bases). Trimming shortened V by 4 bases and J by 0 bases, and 12 bases separated the two germline ends. This CDR3 contains 15 residues. Germline loops: CDR1 LNHDA, CDR2 SQIVND (reference sequence).